This T cell receptor beta chain was found in a study of graft-versus-host responses after intestinal transplantation (TCRdb year 2021). Turning to the overall study: Recipients received multivisceral, liver-intestinal, or isolated intestinal transplants. All recipients received anti-thymocyte globulin induction followed by maintenance tacrolimus and steroids for two to four years. Bulk TCR-beta CDR3 sequencing was used to track graft-versus-host and host-versus-graft alloreactive T cell clones in the graft, circulation and bone marrow after intestinal transplantation. To identify alloreactive clones, pre-transplant mixed lymphocyte reaction products were sequenced and compared with unstimulated pre-transplant donor and recipient T cells. The cohort enrolled about 23 intestinal transplant recipients, one of whom was a retransplant, and a few patients without pretransplant specimens were excluded. A peak of at least 4% donor T cells among recipient peripheral blood mononuclear cells was the definition used for donor T cell macrochimerism. Rather than going through the commercial service, samples from a few later patients were sequenced in-house on an Illumina MiSeq and processed with MiXCR.

Reading the label with the study, this specimen's time point is: cells obtained before transplantation from donor or recipient. CD3+CD4+ and CD3+CD8+ populations were FACS-sorted from unstimulated pre-transplant donor and recipient cells taken from spleen or lymph nodes. The library was prepared using the immunoSEQ multiplex PCR assay. For most patients, genomic DNA was isolated with the Qiagen DNeasy Blood and Tissue Kit and shipped frozen to Adaptive Biotechnologies for TCR sequencing. For most patients, genomic DNA was subjected to high-throughput TCR-beta CDR3 sequencing by Adaptive Biotechnologies. For the original study's pipeline: Adaptive's ImmunoSEQ software was the source of the TCR sequencing data for 18 patients, while a few other patients were processed with MiXCR and VDJtools. To correct CD4 versus CD8 sorting errors, any sequence found in both subsets at a frequency ratio below 5:1 was removed. CDR3 nucleotide sequences shared between donor and recipient were removed because the origin of such sequences could not be assigned. At least 2-fold expansion over unstimulated cells and a minimum CFSE-low frequency of 0.002% (template counts) or 0.001% (read counts) were required for clones to be classified as alloreactive. Clones detected in sequenced pre-transplant spleen, lymph node, or MLR CFSE-low populations of the donor or recipient were defined as mappable. Cumulative frequency of alloreactive clones was calculated as a percentage of all sequences weighted by copy number. TCRdb took over this immuneACCESS table, retaining in-frame rearrangements with V and J assigned. Such tables are incomplete; in checked studies, under half of the missing clones stem from an unresolved V gene, and the remainder is unexplained. V and J calls and clone size are copied from that table; D and trimming were computed from the DNA. For this sample the table gives some 110,000 clones, of which about 92% were detected only once. The ten largest clones add up to 0.2% to 0.25% of the sample.

The paper as a whole reports these results and caveats: Conclusions were limited by the relatively low number and heterogeneity of intestinal transplant patients. GvH clones were detected in recipient bone marrow, and some appeared earlier in ileal mucosa or blood, consistent with an intestinal mucosal origin. Peak levels of circulating GvH clones were associated with declines in HvG clones early after transplant. In the allografts of patients with donor T cell macrochimerism, GvH to HvG T cell clonal ratios were high.

A word on this clone: Its antigen is not yet known. No per-base quality is available; no much larger clone lies one base away.

CDR1 and CDR2 were assigned from the germline V gene as SGHTA and FQGNSA. Trimming costs V 5 bases and J 6 bases, and their ends lie 15 bases apart. Counted from cysteine to phenylalanine, this CDR3 has 14 amino acids. The CDR3 DNA has 42 bases and is translated from base 1. Sequenced here: unstimulated CD4+ T cells sorted from spleen or lymph node cells, sampled before transplant. The TCR was taken from a human donor who was the organ donor for an intestinal transplant. The chain was built from TRBV7-2 and TRBJ2-3; the D region may be TRBD1 or TRBD2, each matching 5 bases equally. The CDR3 amino acid sequence is: CASSTSMGVDTQYF. Read as DNA, the sequence is TGTGCCAGCAGCACCTCAATGGGGGTGGATACGCAGTATTTT. Outside the CDR3, residues come from the reference TRBV7-2 and TRBJ2-3 proteins, so the full variable domain is: GAGVSQSPSNKVTEKGKDVELRCDPISGHTALYWYRQSLGQGLEFLIYFQGNSAPDKSGLPSDRFSAERTGGSVSTLTIQRTQQEDSAVYLCASSTSMGVDTQYFGPGTRLTVL.